Below are 16 T cell receptor beta chains sequenced from a single sample in a study of PD-L1 blockade in urothelial cancer. Assay: immunoSEQ multiplex PCR; the TCRdb copy retains only in-frame clones and omits some. The sample records some 52,000 clones, 84% being singletons. The specimen was PBMCs, collected around atezolizumab (anti-PD-L1) treatment. These receptors were taken from a middle-aged man with urothelial cancer.

V is TRBV7-8 and J is TRBJ1-5, with 9 nucleotides matching TRBD1. After removal of 5 bases from V and 4 bases from J, the junction contained 6 bases not matched to a gene. CDR3 length: 15 residues. CDR1 SGHVS and CDR2 FQNEAQ come from the germline V gene. The CDR3 protein is CASSRGTGQNQPQHF. The CDR3 coding sequence is TGTGCCAGCAGCCGTGGGACAGGGCAAAATCAGCCCCAGCATTTT.

This chain links TRBV29-1 with TRBJ2-1; 14 bases are a match to TRBD2. This CDR3 region has 13 residues. The V gene end was trimmed by 7 bases and the J gene end by 13 bases; junction bases not matched to a gene: 9. CDR1 SQVTM and CDR2 ANQGSEA come from the germline V gene. The DNA for the CDR3 is TGCAGCGCGGACGGGACTAGCGGGAGAGGACAGTTCTTC. Its translation is CSADGTSGRGQFF.

The genes are TRBV27 and TRBJ1-5, with TRBD1 identical over 9 bases. Unmatched junction bases numbered 5, after V lost 8 bases and J lost 0 bases. Germline V gives CDR1 MNHEY, CDR2 SMNVEV (reference sequence). The CDR3 is 15 amino acids. The CDR3 region has the DNA TGTGCCAGCTCCATACAGGGGGCTAGCAATCAGCCCCAGCATTTT. The encoded protein is CASSIQGASNQPQHF.

About this clone itself: The junction departs from the called germline gene at one end, perhaps through a read error. The chain is built from TRBV19 and TRBJ2-1; TRBD2 agrees at 10 bases. The CDR3 is made up of 11 amino acids. Germline V gene sequence: CDR1 LNHDA, CDR2 SQIVND (reference sequence). CDR3 amino acids: CAILTSGTGLF. Here the CDR3 DNA reads TGTGCCATACTCACTAGCGGGACGGGCCTCTTC.

The chain carries TRBV27 and TRBJ2-3, with TRBD2 identical over 7 bases. The CDR3 has 15 amino acids. Germline V gene data show CDR1 as MNHEY and CDR2 as SMNVEV (reference sequence). V dropped 7 bases and J dropped 6; count of bases not matched to a gene: 13. CDR3 nucleotides: TGTGCCAGCAAACAGCGGGACCTCTTAACGGATACGCAGTATTTT. Its protein product is CASKQRDLLTDTQYF.

The chain is built from TRBV19 and TRBJ2-2, with TRBD2 matching 7 bases. The CDR3 runs to 15 residues. From germline, CDR1 is LNHDA and CDR2 SQIVND (reference sequence). Trimming removed 7 bases from V and 3 bases from J; junction bases left unmatched: 8. The CDR3 loop reads CASIDVAGYTGELFF. The CDR3 bases are TGTGCCAGTATCGATGTAGCGGGCTACACCGGGGAGCTGTTTTTT.

The V and J genes are TRBV5-1 and TRBJ2-1; D is unclear. V was shortened by 1 base and J by 3 bases, with 5 bases between the two germline ends. The CDR3 is made up of 13 amino acids. CDR1 SGHRS and CDR2 YFSETQ come from the germline V gene. The CDR3 DNA is TGCGCCAGCAGCTTGACTGGCTACAATGAGCAGTTCTTC. Translated: CASSLTGYNEQFF.

The V call is TRBV5-4, the J call TRBJ2-5; D not resolved. This CDR3 contains 13 residues. Per germline, CDR1 SGHNT and CDR2 YYREEE (reference sequence). With 0 bases removed from V and 5 bases from J, the gap between germline ends came to 8 bases. The chain's CDR3 is CASSLAPRETQYF. The DNA for the CDR3 is TGTGCCAGCAGCTTGGCCCCCCGGGAGACCCAGTACTTC.

The chain couples TRBV6-6 to TRBJ2-7; TRBD1 matches 8 bases. Trimming at V came to 2 bases and at J to 6 bases, leaving 6 bases not matched to a gene. Germline CDR1 is MNHNY and CDR2 is SVGAGI (reference sequence). The CDR3 extends over 14 amino acids. The CDR3 coding sequence is TGTGCCAGCAGTTACGGGCAGGGGGCCGGCGAGCAGTACTTC. It is translated as CASSYGQGAGEQYF.

The chain has TRBV7-2 and TRBJ2-7; D unresolved. The V gene's germline CDR1 is SGHTA and CDR2 FQGNSA. Trimming removed 6 bases at V and 4 bases at J, with 10 bases between. The CDR3 loop spans 12 amino acids. The CDR3: CASSLDWYEQYF. CDR3 DNA: TGTGCCAGCAGTCTTGACTGGTACGAGCAGTACTTC.

The J gene is TRBJ2-2, the V gene TRBV15; 10 bases are a match to TRBD1. Germline V gene sequence: CDR1 LNHNV, CDR2 YYDKDF (reference sequence). The CDR3 runs 16 residues. V dropped 1 base and J dropped 4; count of bases not matched to a gene: 3. The DNA for the CDR3 is TGTGCCACCAGCAGAGGAGGGACAGGGGCCACCGGGGAGCTGTTTTTT. It yields the protein CATSRGGTGATGELFF. Based on the CDR3 plus reference TRBV15 and TRBJ2-2, the full variable domain is DAMVIQNPRYQVTQFGKPVTLSCSQTLNHNVMYWYQQKSSQAPKLLFHYYDKDFNNEADTPDNFQSRRPNTSFCFLDIRSPGLGDTAMYLCATSRGGTGATGELFFGEGSRLTVL.

The chain uses TRBV11-2 and TRBJ2-7; 8 bases are shared with TRBD2. CDR1 is SGHAT and CDR2 is FQNNGV in the germline V gene. The CDR3 covers 16 residues. V shed 5 bases and J 2 bases; nucleotides not matched to a gene: 11. Here the CDR3 reads CASSPAGGRDAYEQYF. In DNA form, the CDR3 reads TGTGCCAGCAGCCCCGCGGGAGGTCGCGATGCCTACGAGCAGTACTTC.

The chain combines TRBV27 with TRBJ2-7; 16 nucleotides match TRBD2. This CDR3 has 16 amino acids. V lost 8 bases, J lost 2 bases, and 6 bases stayed unmatched. The germline V gene encodes CDR1 MNHEY and CDR2 SMNVEV (reference sequence). The chain's CDR3 is CASVSGLAGGPYEQYF. The CDR3 DNA reads TGTGCCAGCGTTTCGGGACTAGCGGGAGGGCCCTACGAGCAGTACTTC.

The sample holds a few counts of this clone. The chain has TRBV16 and TRBJ1-5; 8 bases map to TRBD1. V shed 6 bases and J 0 bases; nucleotides not matched to a gene: 13. Germline V lookup: CDR1 KGHSY, CDR2 FQNENV. The CDR3 has 18 amino acids. The CDR3 bases are TGTGCCAGCAGTCAACAGGGGGTTGGCGAAGGTAGCAATCAGCCCCAGCATTTT. Protein product: CASSQQGVGEGSNQPQHF.

The chain couples TRBV28 to TRBJ1-4; unclear D gene. V lost 6 bases, J lost 8 bases, and 19 bases lay in between. Germline V lookup: CDR1 MDHEN, CDR2 SYDVKM. The CDR3 sequence is 15 residues long. CDR3 nucleotide sequence: TGTGCCAGCAGCCTGCCTGGAGGCATCAAGGAAAAACTGTTTTTT. Protein: CASSLPGGIKEKLFF.

The rearrangement joins TRBV4-1 to TRBJ2-1, with TRBD1 matching over 7 bases. Germline CDR1 and CDR2: MGHRA and YSYEKL. The junction had 10 bases not matched to a gene; V was cut back by 4 bases and J by 7 bases. CDR3 length: 15 amino acids. CDR3 residues: CASSPTGTALNEQFF. CDR3 coding DNA: TGCGCCAGCAGCCCGACCGGGACAGCCTTAAATGAGCAGTTCTTC.